These 28 T cell receptor beta chains came from one sample sequenced in a study of blood T cell repertoires in COVID-19. Clones were sequenced by immunoSEQ multiplex PCR, and TCRdb holds only the in-frame ones, with some missing. The sample includes 200,000 to 300,000 clones, less than 90% of them seen just once. Source material: peripheral blood. These receptor sequences come from a man aged 30 to 39 with active or convalescent COVID-19.

V is TRBV6-6 and J is TRBJ1-1; D is undetermined. Trimming removed 4 bases at V and 1 base at J, with 7 bases between. Germline V gives CDR1 MNHNY, CDR2 SVGAGI (reference sequence). The CDR3 sequence is 13 residues long. In DNA form, the CDR3 reads TGTGCCAGCAGTTTCACAAAGAACACTGAAGCTTTCTTT. Residues: CASSFTKNTEAFF.

The chain uses TRBV19 and TRBJ1-6, with 8 positions matching TRBD1. Germline V lookup: CDR1 LNHDA, CDR2 SQIVND (reference sequence). The CDR3 covers 15 residues. J gave up 7 bases and V 7 bases, and 9 bases lay outside the gene matches. CDR3 amino acids: CASTGTRDRNSPLHF. Written as DNA, the CDR3 is TGTGCCAGTACCGGGACCCGGGACAGGAATTCACCCCTCCACTTT.

V and J are TRBV5-1 and TRBJ2-3; 7 bases are shared with TRBD1. This CDR3 region has 14 residues. V was clipped by 3 bases and J by 2 bases; unmatched bases: 3. Germline CDR1 is SGHRS and CDR2 is YFSETQ. The CDR3 reads CASSWGQYTDTQYF. Written as DNA, the CDR3 is TGCGCCAGCAGCTGGGGACAGTACACAGATACGCAGTATTTT.

J is TRBJ1-1 and V is TRBV7-3; 8 nucleotides line up with TRBD1. This CDR3 spans 15 amino acids. Germline V gene sequence: CDR1 SGHTA, CDR2 FQGTGA. Losses at the gene ends were 2 bases for V and 8 bases for J; bases not matched to a gene: 10. This CDR3 reads CASSLLGGQGTEAFF. CDR3 nucleotide sequence: TGTGCCAGCAGCTTATTAGGCGGACAGGGAACCGAAGCTTTCTTT.

This clone occurred a few times. This chain connects TRBV19 to TRBJ1-1, with 7 bases that match TRBD1. After removal of 3 bases from V and 4 bases from J, the junction contained 14 bases not matched to a gene. The germline V gene encodes CDR1 LNHDA and CDR2 SQIVND (reference sequence). The CDR3 totals 17 residues. The CDR3 sequence is CASSMKVHRGSGTEAFF. DNA of the CDR3: TGTGCCAGTAGTATGAAAGTTCACAGGGGTTCAGGCACTGAAGCTTTCTTT.

The chain uses TRBV11-3 and TRBJ2-2; 12 nucleotides line up with TRBD2. Germline V CDR1 and CDR2: SGHNT, YENEEA. V was clipped by 5 bases and J by 4 bases; unmatched bases: 8. The CDR3 runs 17 residues. CDR3 loop: CASSQGLAGTGTGELFF. CDR3 nucleotides: TGTGCCAGCAGCCAAGGACTAGCGGGGACCGGCACCGGGGAGCTGTTTTTT.

Here the CDR3 reads CSAAMNTEAFF. CDR3 bases: TGCAGTGCTGCGATGAACACTGAAGCTTTCTTT. The chain recombines TRBV20-1 with TRBJ1-1; D unresolved. Per the germline V gene, CDR1 is DFQATT and CDR2 is SNEGSKA (reference sequence). Trimming cost V 5 bases and J 0 bases, with 4 bases left between them. CDR3 size: 11 residues.

The gene calls are TRBV3-1 (or the pseudogene TRBV3-2) and TRBJ1-4; a possible D gene is TRBD1 (6 bases). CDR1 is LGHDT, CDR2 YNNKEL, per germline (reference sequence). The CDR3 spans 13 residues. Trimming took off 1 base at V and 9 bases at J, with 9 bases between the two ends. This chain's CDR3 is CASSQGGTKKLFF. CDR3 nucleotide sequence: TGTGCCAGCAGCCAAGGAGGGACAAAAAAACTGTTTTTT.

The chain links TRBV5-5 to TRBJ2-2; no reliable D call. The CDR3 runs 13 residues. Trimming took off 4 bases at V and 7 bases at J, with 11 bases between the two ends. Germline V CDR1 and CDR2: SGHKS, YYEKEE (reference sequence). CDR3 sequence: CASSPGSHGELFF. The CDR3, as DNA: TGTGCCAGCAGCCCAGGTAGTCACGGGGAGCTGTTTTTT.

J is TRBJ2-7 and V is TRBV4-1; D might be TRBD2 (5 bases). The CDR3 contains 14 residues. Germline V gives CDR1 MGHRA, CDR2 YSYEKL. V was cut by 2 bases and J by 7 bases, with 15 bases left in between. The CDR3 DNA follows: TGCGCCAGCAGCCAACCACGGACTGGGATTGAGCAGTACTTC. This encodes CASSQPRTGIEQYF.

This chain uses TRBV12-3 or TRBV12-4 with TRBJ1-1, with D perhaps matching TRBD1 (5 bases). The CDR3 loop spans 12 amino acids. The V end lost 4 bases, the J end lost 11 bases, and 14 bases lay between the germline ends. Here the CDR3 reads CASSWGRVVAFF. The CDR3 nucleotides read TGTGCCAGCAGTTGGGGGAGGGTGGTGGCTTTCTTT.

The chain couples TRBV6-5 to TRBJ2-4; tentatively, D is TRBD1 (5 bases). The CDR3 has 15 residues. Germline CDR1 reads MNHEY; CDR2 reads SVGAGI. V was shortened by 2 bases and J by 7 bases, with 15 bases between the two germline ends. The CDR3 loop reads CASSYGSGYQNIQYF. The CDR3 nucleotides read TGTGCCAGCAGTTACGGGTCAGGGTATCAGAACATTCAGTACTTC.

This chain connects TRBV3-1 (or the pseudogene TRBV3-2) to TRBJ2-7; 10 positions agree with TRBD1. V shed 3 bases and J 5 bases; nucleotides not matched to a gene: 7. CDR3 length: 15 amino acids. CDR1 is LGHDT, CDR2 YNNKEL, per germline (reference sequence). The CDR3 reads CASSHRDRGFHEQYF. Here the CDR3 DNA reads TGTGCCAGCAGCCACCGGGACAGGGGCTTCCACGAGCAGTACTTC.

The V gene is TRBV30, the J gene TRBJ2-3, with D possibly matching TRBD1 (6 bases). The germline gives CDR1 GTSNPN, CDR2 SVGIG (reference sequence). CDR3 length: 14 residues. V lost 1 base and J lost 0, with 8 bases in between. The CDR3 sequence: CAWSAGQSTDTQYF. The DNA for the CDR3 is TGTGCCTGGAGTGCAGGACAGAGCACAGATACGCAGTATTTT.

The chain carries TRBV7-8 and TRBJ2-2, with TRBD2 matching 7 bases. The germline CDR1 and CDR2 sequences are SGHVS and FQNEAQ. Germline trimming cut 7 bases from V and 6 bases from J; bases unmatched to any gene: 8. The CDR3 runs to 14 residues. CDR3 protein: CASTEYRGAGELFF. The CDR3 DNA sequence: TGTGCCAGCACCGAATACCGGGGGGCCGGGGAGCTGTTTTTT.

This clone was detected only once. The chain employs TRBV29-1 and TRBJ1-2; D gene uncertain. With 4 bases removed from V and 1 base from J, the gap between germline ends came to 7 bases. Germline V gene lookup returns CDR1 SQVTM and CDR2 ANQGSEA. CDR3 size: 12 residues. As DNA, the CDR3 is TGCAGCGTTGTTGGCATTAACTATGGCTACACCTTC. This encodes CSVVGINYGYTF.

V usage is TRBV19 and J usage is TRBJ2-2, with D perhaps matching TRBD2 (6 bases). Trimming pared 6 bases from V and 5 bases from J, leaving 10 bases between. Per germline, CDR1 LNHDA and CDR2 SQIVND (reference sequence). This CDR3 is 13 amino acids long. Here the CDR3 DNA reads TGTGCCAGTAGCCCCCGGGGGACCGGGGAGCTGTTTTTT. Its translation: CASSPRGTGELFF.

The chain is built from TRBV29-1 and TRBJ2-1; possibly TRBD1 for D (6 bases). Per germline, CDR1 SQVTM and CDR2 ANQGSEA. The V gene lost 0 bases and the J gene lost 2 bases, with 11 bases spanning the gap. This CDR3 comprises 15 residues. CDR3: CSVEDLRDTYNEQFF. CDR3 sequence (DNA): TGCAGCGTTGAAGATCTTCGGGACACCTACAATGAGCAGTTCTTC.

The V call is TRBV6-5, the J call TRBJ1-2; no clear D. Germline CDR1 reads MNHEY; CDR2 reads SVGAGI. The CDR3 consists of 12 residues. Between the trimmed V and J ends, which lost 6 bases and 1 base, there was a span of 6 bases. CDR3 region: CASSGSNYGYTF. CDR3 sequence (DNA): TGTGCCAGCAGCGGGAGTAACTATGGCTACACCTTC.

This rearrangement joins TRBV4-1 to TRBJ2-5; D unclear. Per the germline V gene, CDR1 is MGHRA and CDR2 is YSYEKL. V was clipped by 2 bases and J by 2 bases, with 12 bases between them. CDR3 size: 15 residues. CDR3 loop: CASSQSVVRQETQYF. The CDR3 DNA reads as TGCGCCAGCAGCCAATCCGTTGTCAGACAAGAGACCCAGTACTTC.

The V gene is TRBV19, the J gene TRBJ2-1, with 7 positions matching TRBD2. This CDR3 spans 16 amino acids. J lost 9 bases, V lost 7 bases, and 18 bases had no gene match. Germline lookup yields CDR1 LNHDA and CDR2 SQIVND (reference sequence). The chain's CDR3 is CASTVQAGEFGFEQFF. The CDR3 DNA is TGTGCCAGTACGGTCCAGGCGGGGGAATTTGGTTTTGAGCAGTTCTTC.

The rearrangement uses TRBV6-1 and TRBJ2-2; tentative D call: TRBD1 (5 bases). CDR1 is MNHNS, CDR2 SASEGT, per germline. The CDR3 consists of 13 residues. The V end lost 5 bases, the J end lost 6 bases, and 10 bases lay between the germline ends. The CDR3 loop reads CASSLIGAGELFF. The CDR3 nucleotides are TGTGCCAGCAGTTTGATAGGGGCCGGGGAGCTGTTTTTT.

V gene TRBV6-5 combines with J gene TRBJ2-7; TRBD1 is a possible D gene (6 bases). CDR1 MNHEY and CDR2 SVGAGI come from the germline V gene. V lost 4 bases, J lost 0 bases, and 13 bases lay in between. CDR3 length: 15 residues. The CDR3 is CASSSRGQTSYEQYF. The CDR3 DNA sequence: TGTGCCAGCAGTTCCCGAGGACAGACCTCCTACGAGCAGTACTTC.

This clone was observed once. CDR3 sequence (DNA): TGTGCCAGCAGCTTCGTAACGAGCAATGAGCAGTTCTTC. Protein product: CASSFVTSNEQFF. The chain uses TRBV7-9 and TRBJ2-1; D unclear. The germline V and J ends were trimmed by 3 bases and 6 bases, with 9 bases remaining between them. The length of the CDR3 is 13 residues. Germline loops: CDR1 SEHNR, CDR2 FQNEAQ (reference sequence).

The chain employs TRBV18 and TRBJ2-3; D possibly corresponds to TRBD1 (6 bases). Germline V gene lookup returns CDR1 KGHSH and CDR2 LQKENI. V dropped 4 bases and J dropped 6 bases, with 8 bases sitting between them. This CDR3 is built from 12 residues. Here the CDR3 reads CASSLDRDTQYF. CDR3 sequence (DNA): TGTGCCAGCTCACTAGACAGGGATACGCAGTATTTT.

The genes are TRBV7-8 and TRBJ2-3; the match to TRBD2 covers 7 bases. The V and J ends lost 0 bases and 4 bases, in that order; junction bases with no gene match: 7. From germline, CDR1 is SGHVS and CDR2 FQNEAQ. The CDR3 totals 16 residues. Here the CDR3 DNA reads TGTGCCAGCAGCTTAGCTACGTCTAGCGGTTCAGATACGCAGTATTTT. Translating it yields CASSLATSSGSDTQYF.

The chain couples TRBV5-1 to TRBJ1-2, with 7 bases lining up with TRBD1. The CDR3 runs to 14 residues. Per the germline V gene, CDR1 is SGHRS and CDR2 is YFSETQ. J gave up 4 bases and V 4 bases, and 7 bases lay outside the gene matches. The CDR3 region has the DNA TGCGCCAGCAGCACGAGACAGGGCCCCTATGGCTACACCTTC. Translation gives CASSTRQGPYGYTF.

The chain employs TRBV18 and TRBJ2-2, with a possible D match to TRBD1 (5 bases). V was trimmed by 3 bases and J by 1 base, leaving 9 bases between them. This CDR3 contains 15 residues. Germline V gene sequence: CDR1 KGHSH, CDR2 LQKENI. The CDR3 sequence: CASSPEQGNTGELFF. The CDR3 coding sequence is TGTGCCAGCTCACCGGAGCAGGGGAACACCGGGGAGCTGTTTTTT. Complete variable domain (other parts from reference TRBV18 and TRBJ2-2): NAGVMQNPRHLVRRRGQEARLRCSPMKGHSHVYWYRQLPEEGLKFMVYLQKENIIDESGMPKERFSAEFPKEGPSILRIQQVVRGDSAAYFCASSPEQGNTGELFFGEGSRLTVL.